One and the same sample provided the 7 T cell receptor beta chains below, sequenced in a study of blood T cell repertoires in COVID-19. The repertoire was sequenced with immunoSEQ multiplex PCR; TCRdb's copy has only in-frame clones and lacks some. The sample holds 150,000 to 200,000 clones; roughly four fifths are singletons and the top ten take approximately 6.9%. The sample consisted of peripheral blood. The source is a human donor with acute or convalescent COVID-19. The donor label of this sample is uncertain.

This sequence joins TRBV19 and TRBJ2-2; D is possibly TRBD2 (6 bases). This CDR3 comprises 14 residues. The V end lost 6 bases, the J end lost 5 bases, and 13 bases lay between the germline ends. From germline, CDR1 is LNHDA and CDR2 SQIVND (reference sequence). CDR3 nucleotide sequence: TGTGCCAGTAGGGATAGGAGGGAGACCGGGGAGCTGTTTTTT. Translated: CASRDRRETGELFF.

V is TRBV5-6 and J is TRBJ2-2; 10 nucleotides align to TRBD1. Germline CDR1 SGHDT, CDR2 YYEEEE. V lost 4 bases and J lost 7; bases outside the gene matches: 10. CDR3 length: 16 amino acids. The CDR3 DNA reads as TGTGCCAGCAGCCGCCGGGACAGGGGAGGGATCGGGGAGCTGTTTTTT. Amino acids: CASSRRDRGGIGELFF. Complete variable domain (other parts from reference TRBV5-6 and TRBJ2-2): DAGVTQSPTHLIKTRGQQVTLRCSPKSGHDTVSWYQQALGQGPQFIFQYYEEEERQRGNFPDRFSGHQFPNYSSELNVNALLLGDSALYLCASSRRDRGGIGELFFGEGSRLTVL.

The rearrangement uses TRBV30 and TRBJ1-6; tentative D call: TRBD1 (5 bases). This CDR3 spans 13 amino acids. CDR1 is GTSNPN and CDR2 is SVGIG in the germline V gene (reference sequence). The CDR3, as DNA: TGTGCTCGTTCAACAGGATATAATTCACCCCTCCACTTT. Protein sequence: CARSTGYNSPLHF. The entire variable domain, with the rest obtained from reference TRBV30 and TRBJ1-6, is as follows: SQTIHQWPATLVQPVGSPLSLECTVEGTSNPNLYWYRQAAGRGLQLLFYSVGIGQISSEVPQNLSASRPQDRQFILSSKKLLLSDSGFYLCARSTGYNSPLHFGNGTRLTVT.

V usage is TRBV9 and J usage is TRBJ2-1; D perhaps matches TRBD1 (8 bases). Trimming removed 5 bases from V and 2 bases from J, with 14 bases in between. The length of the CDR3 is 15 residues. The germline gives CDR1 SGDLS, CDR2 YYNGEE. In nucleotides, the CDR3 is TGTGCCAGCAGAAAAACAGGGGGGGCCTACAATGAGCAGTTCTTC. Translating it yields CASRKTGGAYNEQFF.

CDR3 amino acids: CASSPASFGGTIYF. The CDR3 DNA follows: TGTGCCAGCAGTCCCGCCAGTTTCGGCGGCACCATATATTTT. J is TRBJ1-3 and V is TRBV2; D unresolved. Germline CDR1 is SNHLY and CDR2 is FYNNEI. The CDR3 spans 14 residues. V was shortened by 5 bases and J by 9 bases, with 17 bases between the two germline ends. Full variable domain (missing parts from reference TRBV2 and TRBJ1-3): EPEVTQTPSHQVTQMGQEVILRCVPISNHLYFYWYRQILGQKVEFLVSFYNNEISEKSEIFDDQFSVERPDGSNFTLKIRSTKLEDSAMYFCASSPASFGGTIYFGEGSWLTVV.

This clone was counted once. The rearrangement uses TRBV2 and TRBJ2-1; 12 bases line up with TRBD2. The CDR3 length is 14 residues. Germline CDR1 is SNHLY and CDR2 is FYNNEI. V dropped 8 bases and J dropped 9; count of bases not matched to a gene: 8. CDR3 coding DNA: TGTGCCAGCGAACTAGCGGGAGGTGGGGGTGAGCAGTTCTTC. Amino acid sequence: CASELAGGGGEQFF.

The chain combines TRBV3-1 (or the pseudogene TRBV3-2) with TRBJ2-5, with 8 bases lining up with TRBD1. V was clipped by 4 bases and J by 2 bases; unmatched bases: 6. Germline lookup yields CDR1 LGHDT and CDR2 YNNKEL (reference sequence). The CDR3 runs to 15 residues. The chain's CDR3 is CASSLGQGAQETQYF. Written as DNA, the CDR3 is TGTGCCAGCAGCCTTGGACAGGGAGCACAAGAGACCCAGTACTTC.